The 7 T cell receptor beta chains in this list originate from one sample, sequenced in a study of T cells in localized non-small cell lung cancer. Here immunoSEQ multiplex PCR was the method, and the copy in TCRdb shows in-frame clones only, minus some. Of some 39,000 clones detected, just over 85% appear once; the ten largest clones hold around 6.1%. The sample in question was peripheral blood mononuclear cells, obtained before any cancer treatment. Receptors were obtained from a male donor at least 60 years old with stage II lung adenocarcinoma.

This chain links TRBV9 with TRBJ2-1; 14 bases align to TRBD2. Germline loops: CDR1 SGDLS, CDR2 YYNGEE. There are 20 residues in the CDR3. The V segment lost 4 bases and the J segment 0 bases; nucleotides outside the gene matches: 12. CDR3 coding DNA: TGTGCCAGCAGCCTAGGTGCCGGGACTAGCGGGAGTCACTCCTACAATGAGCAGTTCTTC. It specifies CASSLGAGTSGSHSYNEQFF. The whole variable domain, filled in from reference TRBV9 and TRBJ2-1, reads DSGVTQTPKHLITATGQRVTLRCSPRSGDLSVYWYQQSLDQGLQFLIQYYNGEERAKGNILERFSAQQFPDLHSELNLSSLELGDSALYFCASSLGAGTSGSHSYNEQFFGPGTRLTVL.

The chain uses TRBV19 and TRBJ2-1; D perhaps matches TRBD2 (5 bases). The CDR3 has 15 amino acids. Germline V gene data show CDR1 as LNHDA and CDR2 as SQIVND (reference sequence). Between the trimmed V and J ends, which lost 5 bases and 2 bases, there was a span of 13 bases. CDR3 DNA sequence: TGTGCCAGTAGTTCTGGGTTGAGGGCCTACAATGAGCAGTTCTTC. This sequence encodes CASSSGLRAYNEQFF.

The CDR3 is CAISEGQSGANVLTF. In DNA, the CDR3 is TGTGCCATCAGTGAAGGACAGTCGGGGGCCAACGTCCTGACTTTC. The chain joins TRBV10-3 to TRBJ2-6, with a tentative D call TRBD1 (6 bases). This CDR3 has 15 residues. The V end was cut by 3 bases, the J end by 4 bases, with 10 bases between. Germline V gene lookup returns CDR1 ENHRY and CDR2 SYGVKD.

The chain employs TRBV5-1 and TRBJ1-5, with D possibly matching TRBD1 (6 bases). The CDR3 covers 16 residues. Between the trimmed V and J ends, which lost 4 bases and 6 bases, there was a span of 20 bases. CDR1 and CDR2 from the germline V gene are SGHRS and YFSETQ. The CDR3 nucleotides are TGCGCCAGCAGCCCGGAAGGCAGGGGAGGAAGTCAGCCCCAGCATTTT. It encodes CASSPEGRGGSQPQHF.

This clone came up a few times. The chain joins TRBV6-5 to TRBJ2-1, with TRBD2 identical over 11 bases. This CDR3 is 15 amino acids long. V dropped 5 bases and J dropped 5; count of bases not matched to a gene: 5. Germline CDR1 MNHEY, CDR2 SVGAGI. The CDR3 loop reads CASSRTSGPNNEQFF. In DNA, the CDR3 is TGTGCCAGCAGTCGGACTAGCGGGCCTAACAATGAGCAGTTCTTC.

This chain joins TRBV7-9 and TRBJ1-5; 10 positions agree with TRBD1. Germline V lookup: CDR1 SEHNR, CDR2 FQNEAQ (reference sequence). With V trimmed by 6 bases and J by 2 bases, 7 bases remained unmatched. There are 16 residues in the CDR3. The CDR3 loop is CASSPTGGEGNQPQHF. Here the CDR3 DNA reads TGTGCCAGCAGTCCGACAGGGGGCGAGGGCAATCAGCCCCAGCATTTT.

The J gene is TRBJ1-3, the V gene TRBV4-3, with a possible D match to TRBD1 (5 bases). Germline V CDR1 and CDR2: LGHNA, YSLEER. The CDR3 consists of 16 residues. Trimming left V 0 bases short and J 3 bases short, with 12 bases between. CDR3: CASSQDAGSFGNTIYF. The CDR3 DNA reads TGCGCCAGCAGCCAAGATGCAGGGAGCTTTGGAAACACCATATATTTT.